The TCR beta chain described here comes from a study of Ad26.COV2.S vaccination and SARS-CoV-2 variants. At the level of the study: The trial was COV1001 and the donor's arm was Ad26.COV2.S. Dosing was one shot or two shots 56 days apart.

A remark on this clone: Its antigen is not known.

TCRdb's copy holds only in-frame clones and misses some; the assay was immunoSEQ multiplex PCR. Of about 410,000 clones listed, roughly 90% are singletons. The treatment is: some 20 received Ad26.COV2.S at low or high dose, single or two shots; several received placebo; per-sample allocation not given. Vaccine and placebo recipients were sampled on day 63 after the first injection. As its vector, the vaccine had Ad26, which expressed Wuhan-strain SARS-CoV-2 spike. The study, taken as a whole, reports: Vaccine recipients and placebo recipients showed similar non-spike TCR breadth.

The V end was cut by 8 bases, the J end by 2 bases, with 6 bases between. CDR1 and CDR2 from the germline V gene are MNHEY and SMNVEV (reference sequence). This CDR3 contains 11 residues. This clonotype was obtained from a person between 18 and 65 years old who received the Ad26.COV2.S COVID-19 vaccine or a placebo. The material was peripheral blood, obtained in a trial of Ad26.COV2.S vaccine versus placebo. The rearrangement joins TRBV27 to TRBJ1-1, with D unresolved. The CDR3 loop is CASGNNTEAFF. The CDR3 nucleotides are TGTGCCAGCGGGAACAACACTGAAGCTTTCTTT.